A selection of T cell receptor beta chains follows, all from one sample in a study of blood T cell repertoires in COVID-19. Using immunoSEQ multiplex PCR, the repertoire was profiled, and TCRdb retains in-frame clones only, with some absent. The table lists roughly 120,000 clones, about 85% of them singletons, with about 7.7% in the top ten. Specimen: peripheral blood. These receptors originate from a human donor in a cohort sampled during active COVID-19. Each CDR3 is given with its conserved first and last residue. The order of the fields is D gene, J gene, V gene, clone size, CDR3 protein, CDR3 DNA. D genes are given only for firm matches. Size tells how often a clone was seen (once, few, many) or the class of an expanded clone, and some rows leave it out.

d_call: TRBD1
j_call: TRBJ2-1
v_call: TRBV5-1
clone_size: few
cdr3_aa: CASSSQGNEQFF
cdr3_nt: TGCGCCAGCAGCTCACAGGGGAATGAGCAGTTCTTC

d_call: -
j_call: TRBJ1-6
v_call: TRBV7-9
clone_size: -
cdr3_aa: CASGTSGRQESSPLHF
cdr3_nt: TGTGCCAGCGGTACTTCTGGCCGACAGGAATCGTCACCCCTCCACTTT

d_call: -
j_call: TRBJ1-3
v_call: TRBV9
clone_size: few
cdr3_aa: CASSVDIRRGARNTIYF
cdr3_nt: TGTGCCAGCAGCGTAGACATTCGGAGGGGCGCGAGAAACACCATATATTTT

d_call: TRBD1
j_call: TRBJ1-2
v_call: TRBV15
clone_size: once
cdr3_aa: CATSSTGGVNYGYTF
cdr3_nt: TGTGCCACCAGCTCCACAGGGGGAGTTAACTATGGCTACACCTTC

d_call: TRBD1
j_call: TRBJ2-2
v_call: TRBV19
clone_size: few
cdr3_aa: CASKDRGSTGELFF
cdr3_nt: TGTGCCAGCAAGGACAGGGGATCCACCGGGGAGCTGTTTTTT

d_call: -
j_call: TRBJ1-1
v_call: TRBV30
clone_size: -
cdr3_aa: CAWSGQVRGTEAFF
cdr3_nt: TGTGCCTGGAGTGGACAGGTGAGAGGCACTGAAGCTTTCTTT

d_call: -
j_call: TRBJ2-7
v_call: TRBV11-3
clone_size: -
cdr3_aa: CASSSTRGTGEQYF
cdr3_nt: TGTGCCAGCAGCTCGACTCGCGGGACTGGGGAGCAGTACTTC

d_call: TRBD1
j_call: TRBJ2-2
v_call: TRBV7-2
clone_size: -
cdr3_aa: CASSLGDRGTGELFF
cdr3_nt: TGTGCCAGCAGCTTAGGAGACAGGGGGACCGGGGAGCTGTTTTTT

d_call: -
j_call: TRBJ2-7
v_call: TRBV18
clone_size: -
cdr3_aa: CASSPPSRTYEQYF
cdr3_nt: TGTGCCAGCTCACCACCATCCAGGACCTACGAGCAGTACTTC

d_call: TRBD2
j_call: TRBJ2-3
v_call: TRBV6-4
clone_size: once
cdr3_aa: CASRPTSGAQGDTQYF
cdr3_nt: TGTGCCAGCAGACCTACTAGCGGAGCCCAGGGGGATACGCAGTATTTT

d_call: -
j_call: TRBJ1-2
v_call: TRBV7-3
clone_size: -
cdr3_aa: CASSSNGGTNYGYTF
cdr3_nt: TGTGCCAGCAGTTCTAACGGGGGGACTAACTATGGCTACACCTTC

d_call: -
j_call: TRBJ1-2
v_call: TRBV30
clone_size: -
cdr3_aa: CAWSADKGYGYTF
cdr3_nt: TGTGCCTGGAGCGCAGACAAGGGGTATGGCTACACCTTC

d_call: TRBD2
j_call: TRBJ2-3
v_call: TRBV7-2
clone_size: -
cdr3_aa: CASSPREGRTDTQYF
cdr3_nt: TGTGCCAGCAGCCCCCGGGAGGGCCGGACAGATACGCAGTATTTT

d_call: -
j_call: TRBJ1-2
v_call: TRBV3-1/TRBV3-2
clone_size: once
cdr3_aa: CASSPNSRYGYTF
cdr3_nt: TGTGCCAGCAGCCCCAATAGCCGGTATGGCTACACCTTC

d_call: TRBD1
j_call: TRBJ1-2
v_call: TRBV19
clone_size: -
cdr3_aa: CASSVPGTGNRDFYGYTF
cdr3_nt: TGTGCCAGTAGTGTCCCCGGGACAGGGAATCGGGACTTCTATGGCTACACCTTC

d_call: -
j_call: TRBJ1-4
v_call: TRBV24-1
clone_size: -
cdr3_aa: CATSDGQINEKLFF
cdr3_nt: TGTGCCACCAGCGACGGACAGATAAATGAAAAACTGTTTTTT

d_call: TRBD2
j_call: TRBJ2-4
v_call: TRBV27
clone_size: -
cdr3_aa: CASSGTSGRKKDIQYF
cdr3_nt: TGTGCCAGCAGCGGGACTAGCGGGAGAAAGAAGGACATTCAGTACTTC

d_call: -
j_call: TRBJ2-1
v_call: TRBV19
clone_size: -
cdr3_aa: CASSMAGTLSNEQFF
cdr3_nt: TGTGCCAGTAGTATGGCCGGGACACTATCCAATGAGCAGTTCTTC

d_call: -
j_call: TRBJ2-7
v_call: TRBV5-4
clone_size: -
cdr3_aa: CASSLGGPSYEQYF
cdr3_nt: TGTGCCAGCAGCTTGGGGGGCCCCTCCTACGAGCAGTACTTC

d_call: TRBD1
j_call: TRBJ1-3
v_call: TRBV5-1
clone_size: -
cdr3_aa: CASSDQGGGNTIYF
cdr3_nt: TGCGCCAGCAGCGACCAGGGGGGAGGAAACACCATATATTTT

d_call: TRBD2
j_call: TRBJ2-1
v_call: TRBV6-5
clone_size: -
cdr3_aa: CVVRRSGGHNEQFF
cdr3_nt: TGTGTCGTACGGAGGAGCGGGGGCCACAATGAGCAGTTCTTC

d_call: -
j_call: TRBJ1-6
v_call: TRBV6-5
clone_size: -
cdr3_aa: CASMRVGNSPLHF
cdr3_nt: TGTGCCAGCATGAGGGTTGGGAACTCACCCCTCCACTTT

d_call: TRBD2
j_call: TRBJ2-1
v_call: TRBV27
clone_size: -
cdr3_aa: CASRGSGRMSNEQFF
cdr3_nt: TGTGCCAGCAGGGGTAGCGGGAGAATGAGCAATGAGCAGTTCTTC

d_call: -
j_call: TRBJ1-2
v_call: TRBV5-1
clone_size: -
cdr3_aa: CASSTDRQGYTF
cdr3_nt: TGCGCCAGCAGCACAGACAGGCAGGGCTACACCTTC

d_call: -
j_call: TRBJ1-2
v_call: TRBV11-1
clone_size: -
cdr3_aa: CASSPGQNYGYTF
cdr3_nt: TGTGCCAGCAGCCCAGGACAGAACTATGGCTACACCTTC

d_call: -
j_call: TRBJ1-6
v_call: TRBV6-6
clone_size: few
cdr3_aa: CASSGQAGNSPLHF
cdr3_nt: TGTGCCAGCAGTGGGCAGGCGGGAAATTCACCCCTCCACTTT

d_call: TRBD2
j_call: TRBJ2-2
v_call: TRBV7-2
clone_size: -
cdr3_aa: CASSPVGLAGGELFF
cdr3_nt: TGTGCCAGCAGCCCGGTTGGACTAGCTGGCGGGGAGCTGTTTTTT

d_call: -
j_call: TRBJ1-5
v_call: TRBV21-1
clone_size: once
cdr3_aa: CASSIGTECNQPQHF
cdr3_nt: TGTGCCAGCAGCATTGGGACAGAATGCAATCAGCCCCAGCATTTT

d_call: -
j_call: TRBJ1-2
v_call: TRBV6-4
clone_size: -
cdr3_aa: CASSDSFEKGYTF
cdr3_nt: TGTGCCAGCAGTGACTCGTTCGAGAAGGGCTACACCTTC